The sequence of this T cell receptor (beta chain) was determined in a study of blood T cell repertoires in COVID-19. The overall study: Sample material is recorded as cDNA or gDNA derived from T cells, B-cell-depleted T cells, or PBMCs.

Recovered status in Cohort 3 required two negative PCRs, clearance, or symptom resolution. The authors' processing: Reference gene primer amplification yielded estimated nucleated cell counts. Profiled with immunoSEQ multiplex PCR; TCRdb holds only in-frame clones, not every one. V and J calls and clone size come straight from that table; D and trimming were deduced from the DNA. The repertoire holds 200,000 to 250,000 clones, with 84% as singletons. The CDR3 totals 15 residues. V dropped 6 bases and J dropped 1 base, with 13 bases sitting between them. In germline, CDR1 is LNHNV, CDR2 YYDKDF (reference sequence).

This receptor was identified in a man in his sixties who had recovered from COVID-19. The chain joins TRBV15 to TRBJ1-3; D is uncertain. Input material: PBMCs or T cells enriched from blood (not recorded which). The DNA for the CDR3 is TGTGCCACCAGAAGGGAGCCAATATCTGGAAACACCATATATTTT. Translating gives CATRREPISGNTIYF.